This T cell receptor beta chain was sequenced in a study of human T cells and chemical hapten exposure. Study processing details: Sample TCR totals centred on a median of about 100,000, ranging about 23,224 to 700,000. MiXCR was run by TCRdb on the RACE reads, yielding one entry per CDR3 protein. What appears here as the V and J calls and clone size reflects TCRdb's work, not the paper's. The repertoire consists of about 100,000 distinct CDR3 sequences, with about an eighth occurring once and the leading ten covering more than 3%. Time point defined: patch test 2, 6 weeks after DPC sensitization. Noted treatment: therapeutic diphenylcyclopropenone sensitization with weekly scalp DPC. The CDR3 has 12 residues. Trimming at V came to 4 bases and at J to 14 bases, leaving 2 bases not matched to a gene.

The sequencing here drew on whole blood, taken in connection with sensitization to the hapten diphenylcyclopropenone (DPC). This clonotype was sampled from a woman aged 40-49 years with alopecia areata. Some clones in this sample may be carry-over from other donors' samples. This chain connects TRBV12-3 or TRBV12-4 to TRBJ2-1; 13 bases agree with TRBD2. CDR3: CASSSGLAGEFF. The CDR3, as DNA: TGTGCCAGCAGTTCCGGACTAGCGGGGGAGTTCTTC.